This TCR beta chain was recovered during a study of blood T cell repertoires in COVID-19. The wider study: Researchers got acute and convalescent COVID-19 samples from the United States, Italy and Spain.

Source study methods: Amplifying reference gene primers gave estimates of nucleated cell counts. Assay: immunoSEQ multiplex PCR; the TCRdb copy retains only in-frame clones and omits some. V and J calls and clone size are given by that table; D and trimming were obtained from the DNA. The table includes fewer than 200,000 clones, 83% detected once. The source material was peripheral blood. The receptor comes from an elderly woman with acute or convalescent COVID-19.

The CDR3 protein is CASSDNSIYTEAFF. The CDR3 region has the DNA TGTGCCAGCAGCGACAACTCCATTTACACTGAAGCTTTCTTT. This chain joins TRBV2 and TRBJ1-1; no clear D gene. CDR1 is SNHLY and CDR2 is FYNNEI in the germline V gene. The germline V and J ends were trimmed by 6 bases and 3 bases, with 14 bases remaining between them. This CDR3 is built from 14 residues.